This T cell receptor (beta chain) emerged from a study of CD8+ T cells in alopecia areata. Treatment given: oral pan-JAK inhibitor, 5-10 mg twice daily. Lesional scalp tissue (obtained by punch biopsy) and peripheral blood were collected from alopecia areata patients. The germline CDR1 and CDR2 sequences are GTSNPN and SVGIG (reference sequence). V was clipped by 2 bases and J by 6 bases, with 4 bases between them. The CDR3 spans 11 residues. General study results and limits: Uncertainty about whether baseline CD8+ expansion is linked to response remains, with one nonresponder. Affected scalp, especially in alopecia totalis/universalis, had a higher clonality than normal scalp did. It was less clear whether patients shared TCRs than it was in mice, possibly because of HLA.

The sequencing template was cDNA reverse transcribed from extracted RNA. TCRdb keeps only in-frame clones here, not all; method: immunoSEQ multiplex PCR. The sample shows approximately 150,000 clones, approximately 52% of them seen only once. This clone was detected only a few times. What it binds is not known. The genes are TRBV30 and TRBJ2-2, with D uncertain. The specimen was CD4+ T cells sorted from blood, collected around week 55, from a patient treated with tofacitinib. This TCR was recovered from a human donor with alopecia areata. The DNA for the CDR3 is TGTGCCTGGAGTAGGTCCGGGGAGCTGTTTTTT. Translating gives CAWSRSGELFF.